The 30 T cell receptor beta chains below come from one sample, sequenced in a study of cytomegalovirus exposure and HLA in healthy donors. The primer mix had 60 Vbeta and 13 Jbeta primers. The assay was immunoSEQ multiplex PCR, and TCRdb's table has in-frame clones only and misses some. The sample includes 90,000 to 110,000 clones, about four fifths seen only once; the top ten take 1.3%. Sequenced material: PBMCs. The receptors stem from a man aged 40-55 years in good health and CMV-seronegative.

This chain connects TRBV29-1 to TRBJ1-1, with 7 bases that match TRBD1. Germline trimming cut 1 base from V and 4 bases from J; bases unmatched to any gene: 12. Germline assignment: CDR1 SQVTM and CDR2 ANQGSEA. The CDR3 covers 16 residues. The CDR3 DNA reads as TGCAGCGTTGAAGCCTTAGGACAGGAGTCGGGCACTGAAGCTTTCTTT. This encodes CSVEALGQESGTEAFF.

The rearrangement links TRBV27 to TRBJ1-1; 10 bases match TRBD1. V lost 7 bases, J lost 6 bases, and 11 bases stayed unmatched. The CDR3 is 15 residues long. Germline CDR1 and CDR2: MNHEY and SMNVEV (reference sequence). The CDR3 loop reads CASKLSGTGAPEAFF. The CDR3 coding sequence is TGTGCCAGCAAGCTATCCGGGACAGGGGCCCCTGAAGCTTTCTTT.

The chain couples TRBV4-3 to TRBJ2-2; a weak D match, TRBD2 (5 bases). Germline CDR1 LGHNA, CDR2 YSLEER. CDR3 length: 16 residues. The V and J ends lost 2 bases and 1 base respectively, with 11 bases between them. For the CDR3, the DNA is TGCGCCAGCAGCCAATTATCAGCGGTGAACACCGGGGAGCTGTTTTTT. This gives the protein CASSQLSAVNTGELFF.

This clone has just a few counts. The chain couples TRBV5-8 to TRBJ1-1, with 8 bases matching TRBD1. Germline-derived CDR1 and CDR2 are SGHTS and YDEGEE. The CDR3 sequence is 16 residues long. Trimming took 4 bases from V and 1 from J; bases not matched to a gene: 9. CDR3 sequence reads: CASSLGQGIRNTEAFF. CDR3 DNA: TGTGCCAGCAGCCTAGGACAGGGTATTCGGAACACTGAAGCTTTCTTT.

The genes are TRBV7-2 and TRBJ2-3; weak D call: TRBD1 (6 bases). CDR3 size: 13 residues. Germline CDR1 is SGHTA and CDR2 is FQGNSA. Trimming pared 2 bases from V and 5 bases from J, leaving 8 bases between. CDR3 coding DNA: TGTGCCAGCAGCTTACCAGGGGTAGATACGCAGTATTTT. Residues: CASSLPGVDTQYF.

This chain connects TRBV7-8 to TRBJ1-5, with D possibly TRBD1 on 5 matching bases. Trimming shortened V by 1 base and J by 6 bases, and 10 bases separated the two germline ends. Germline CDR1 reads SGHVS; CDR2 reads FQNEAQ. The CDR3 has 14 residues. DNA of the CDR3: TGTGCCAGCAGCTTAGTTCAGGGCGGTCAGCCCCAGCATTTT. Its translation is CASSLVQGGQPQHF. Full variable domain (outside the CDR3, taken from reference TRBV7-8 and TRBJ1-5): GAGVSQSPRYKVAKRGQDVALRCDPISGHVSLFWYQQALGQGPEFLTYFQNEAQLDKSGLPSDRFFAERPEGSVSTLKIQRTQQEDSAVYLCASSLVQGGQPQHFGDGTRLSIL.

The CDR3 is CASTSSPGTGIYEQYF. CDR3 nucleotide sequence: TGTGCCAGCACCTCTTCGCCAGGGACAGGGATCTACGAGCAGTACTTC. The chain has TRBV28 and TRBJ2-7; TRBD1 matches 9 bases. V lost 7 bases and J lost 3; bases outside the gene matches: 13. CDR1 is MDHEN, CDR2 SYDVKM, per germline. The CDR3 has 16 residues.

The chain couples TRBV9 to TRBJ1-6; 8 bases match TRBD1. With V trimmed by 3 bases and J by 6 bases, 5 bases remained unmatched. There are 15 residues in the CDR3. The V gene's germline CDR1 is SGDLS and CDR2 YYNGEE. The CDR3 is CASSGRQGPNSPLHF. For the CDR3, the DNA is TGTGCCAGCAGCGGGCGACAGGGGCCTAATTCACCCCTCCACTTT.

J is TRBJ1-1 and V is TRBV19; 12 positions agree with TRBD1. The CDR3 consists of 15 residues. From germline, CDR1 is LNHDA and CDR2 SQIVND (reference sequence). V trimming: 9 bases; J trimming: 2 bases; junction bases outside the gene matches: 7. The CDR3 reads CASNPGTGGNTEAFF. CDR3 bases: TGTGCCAGCAACCCCGGGACAGGGGGCAACACTGAAGCTTTCTTT.

Remarks on this clone: Germline is not matched at one junction end, which may reflect a read error. The chain uses TRBV7-7 and TRBJ2-2, with D perhaps TRBD2 (6 bases). The CDR3 runs to 16 residues. Germline V gene lookup returns CDR1 SSHAT and CDR2 FNYEAQ (reference sequence). CDR3 in DNA: TGTGCTAGCAGCTTAGGCGCCGGCACTAGCCCCGGGGAGCTGTTTTTT. Encoded protein: CASSLGAGTSPGELFF.

This chain uses TRBV21-1 with TRBJ1-3. TRBV21-1 constitutes a pseudogene. The CDR3 is 17 amino acids. CDR3 loop: CASSKGAGLFSGNTIYF. The CDR3 nucleotides are TGTGCCAGCAGCAAAGGCGCTGGACTGTTCTCTGGAAACACCATATATTTT.

The chain couples TRBV4-3 to TRBJ2-5, with 8 nucleotides matching TRBD2. Germline loops: CDR1 LGHNA, CDR2 YSLEER. This CDR3 has 17 amino acids. V shed 1 base, J shed 2 bases, and the junction held 9 bases outside the gene matches. The CDR3 region has the DNA TGCGCCAGCAGCCAAGTAGAAGCGGGGGCGTCACAAGAGACCCAGTACTTC. Protein sequence: CASSQVEAGASQETQYF.

This clone was counted between two and nine times. The chain recombines TRBV28 with TRBJ2-7, with no clear D. V was cut by 1 base and J by 7 bases, with 11 bases left in between. CDR1 and CDR2 from the germline V gene are MDHEN and SYDVKM. The CDR3 is 13 residues long. The CDR3 coding sequence is TGTGCCAGCAGTTTATACTCCATTGAGGAGCAGTACTTC. Its translation: CASSLYSIEEQYF.

The rearrangement joins TRBV11-2 to TRBJ1-1; D ambiguous. The CDR3 sequence is 13 residues long. Per germline, CDR1 SGHAT and CDR2 FQNNGV. Trimming removed 5 bases at V and 10 bases at J, with 17 bases between. This CDR3 is CASSPPFIGSAFF. As DNA, the CDR3 is TGTGCCAGCAGCCCGCCGTTTATCGGGTCAGCTTTCTTT.

The rearrangement links TRBV18 to TRBJ2-7, with D tentatively TRBD1 (5 bases). The CDR3 is 17 residues long. V was shortened by 3 bases and J by 4 bases, with 22 bases between the two germline ends. Germline V gene data show CDR1 as KGHSH and CDR2 as LQKENI. The DNA for the CDR3 is TGTGCCAGCTCACCCCCCAGGGTGGAGACGTCAGGTTACGAGCAGTACTTC. Amino acids: CASSPPRVETSGYEQYF.

The chain joins TRBV23-1 to TRBJ2-7; D possibly corresponds to TRBD1 (5 bases). TRBV23-1 is annotated as an ORF whose role is uncertain. The CDR3 covers 15 residues. Between the trimmed V and J ends, which lost 2 bases and 1 base, there was a span of 12 bases. The CDR3 loop is CASSQVGQGSYEQYF. CDR3 coding DNA: TGCGCCAGCAGTCAAGTGGGGCAGGGATCCTACGAGCAGTACTTC.

This clone was observed once. The chain couples TRBV6-1 to TRBJ2-1; 7 nucleotides match TRBD2. The CDR3 length is 14 residues. The germline gives CDR1 MNHNS, CDR2 SASEGT. J gave up 5 bases and V 4 bases, and 5 bases lay outside the gene matches. CDR3 residues: CASSVLGLNNEQFF. The CDR3, as DNA: TGTGCCAGCAGTGTACTGGGACTAAACAATGAGCAGTTCTTC.

The chain is built from TRBV15 and TRBJ2-7; 9 bases agree with TRBD1. This CDR3 has 15 amino acids. V shed 0 bases, J shed 6 bases, and the junction held 6 bases outside the gene matches. CDR1 and CDR2 (germline): LNHNV, YYDKDF (reference sequence). In DNA form, the CDR3 reads TGTGCCACCAGCAGAGAGCTAGGACAGGGGTCCGAGCAGTACTTC. It codes for CATSRELGQGSEQYF.

CDR3 residues: CASSWEGSNQPQHF. Here the CDR3 DNA reads TGTGCCAGCAGTTGGGAGGGGAGCAATCAGCCCCAGCATTTT. The chain joins TRBV27 to TRBJ1-5; maybe TRBD1 (5 bases). The CDR3 sequence is 14 residues long. The germline V and J ends were trimmed by 4 bases and 1 base, with 8 bases remaining between them. Germline V gene lookup returns CDR1 MNHEY and CDR2 SMNVEV (reference sequence).

This sequence joins TRBV5-1 and TRBJ2-6; D perhaps matches TRBD1 (5 bases). V dropped 0 bases and J dropped 0 bases, with 13 bases sitting between them. This CDR3 is 18 amino acids long. The germline gives CDR1 SGHRS, CDR2 YFSETQ. CDR3 amino acids: CASSLGQFTTSGANVLTF. The CDR3 DNA is TGCGCCAGCAGCTTGGGACAGTTCACTACCTCTGGGGCCAACGTCCTGACTTTC. Full variable domain (outside the CDR3, taken from reference TRBV5-1 and TRBJ2-6): KAGVTQTPRYLIKTRGQQVTLSCSPISGHRSVSWYQQTPGQGLQFLFEYFSETQRNKGNFPGRFSGRQFSNSRSEMNVSTLELGDSALYLCASSLGQFTTSGANVLTFGAGSRLTVL.

V gene TRBV9 combines with J gene TRBJ2-7; D may be TRBD2 (5 bases). Germline V gives CDR1 SGDLS, CDR2 YYNGEE. V was pared by 0 bases and J by 5 bases, with 15 bases between. The CDR3 covers 15 residues. CDR3 sequence reads: CASSVATGLGDEQYF. The CDR3 coding sequence is TGTGCCAGCAGCGTAGCTACGGGGTTGGGCGACGAGCAGTACTTC.

The chain has TRBV27 and TRBJ1-4; D is possibly TRBD1 (5 bases). Germline assignment: CDR1 MNHEY and CDR2 SMNVEV (reference sequence). Trimming left V 5 bases short and J 6 bases short, with 7 bases between. The CDR3 sequence is 12 residues long. CDR3 residues: CASSGADEKLFF. CDR3 DNA: TGTGCCAGCAGTGGGGCTGATGAAAAACTGTTTTTT.

Note on this clone: Compared with germline, one end of the junction differs, possibly owing to a read error. The chain carries TRBV7-9 and TRBJ2-2, with D possibly TRBD1 on 5 matching bases. The germline V gene has CDR1 SEHNR and CDR2 FQNEAQ (reference sequence). CDR3 length equals 15 residues. The CDR3 bases are TGTTCCAGCAGCCCCCCAGGGTCCCCAATCGGGGAGCTGTTTTTT. It codes for CSSSPPGSPIGELFF.

This clone came up once. The rearrangement links TRBV9 to TRBJ1-6; D might be TRBD1 (5 bases). Germline assignment: CDR1 SGDLS and CDR2 YYNGEE. CDR3 length: 15 amino acids. V was cut by 5 bases and J by 4 bases, with 13 bases left in between. The CDR3 bases are TGTGCCAGCAGAGAGCTGGAGGGGTATAATTCACCCCTCCACTTT. It is translated as CASRELEGYNSPLHF.

CDR3 loop: CASSYLQFNTEAFF. The CDR3 DNA reads as TGTGCCAGCAGTTACTTACAGTTTAACACTGAAGCTTTCTTT. The J gene is TRBJ1-1, the V gene TRBV6-5; D uncertain. Trimming took off 1 base at V and 2 bases at J, with 8 bases between the two ends. Per germline, CDR1 MNHEY and CDR2 SVGAGI. The CDR3 runs to 14 residues.

This chain links TRBV10-2 with TRBJ1-2; 8 nucleotides line up with TRBD1. V lost 2 bases, J lost 8 bases, and 16 bases stayed unmatched. CDR3 length equals 17 residues. Germline V CDR1 and CDR2: WSHSY, SAAADI. CDR3 sequence: CASSETRPSTGEGGYTF. CDR3 in DNA: TGCGCCAGCAGTGAGACCCGTCCGTCGACAGGGGAAGGAGGCTACACCTTC.

The rearrangement links TRBV11-3 to TRBJ1-6, with 8 nucleotides matching TRBD1. The V gene's germline CDR1 is SGHNT and CDR2 YENEEA. This CDR3 has 15 residues. V lost 5 bases and J lost 13; bases outside the gene matches: 13. For the CDR3, the DNA is TGTGCCAGCAGCCCCTCAGGGGGCGAAATTCACCCCCTCCACTTT. Translated, it gives CASSPSGGEIHPLHF.

The chain joins TRBV29-1 to TRBJ1-3; the match to TRBD1 covers 9 bases. Trimming took 7 bases from V and 8 from J; bases not matched to a gene: 9. The CDR3 has 13 amino acids. From germline, CDR1 is SQVTM and CDR2 ANQGSEA. The CDR3 DNA is TGCAGCGCCCGGGACAGGGTAATGGACACCATATATTTT. It codes for CSARDRVMDTIYF. Together with reference TRBV29-1 and TRBJ1-3, the CDR3 gives the full variable domain: SAVISQKPSRDICQRGTSLTIQCQVDSQVTMMFWYRQQPGQSLTLIATANQGSEATYESGFVIDKFPISRPNLTFSTLTVSNMSPEDSSIYLCSARDRVMDTIYFGEGSWLTVV.

The chain links TRBV7-2 to TRBJ2-7, with no clear D. The CDR3 covers 14 residues. Germline loops: CDR1 SGHTA, CDR2 FQGNSA. V was cut by 3 bases and J by 1 base, with 10 bases left in between. The CDR3 DNA is TGTGCCAGCAGCTTGTTAACAGAATCCTACGAGCAGTACTTC. Translation: CASSLLTESYEQYF. Full variable domain (rest looked up from reference TRBV7-2 and TRBJ2-7): GAGVSQSPSNKVTEKGKDVELRCDPISGHTALYWYRQSLGQGLEFLIYFQGNSAPDKSGLPSDRFSAERTGGSVSTLTIQRTQQEDSAVYLCASSLLTESYEQYFGPGTRLTVT.

This chain uses TRBV5-6 with TRBJ2-1; 9 nucleotides line up with TRBD2. The CDR3 has 14 residues. The J segment lost 3 bases and the V segment lost 10 bases, leaving 8 bases of the junction unmatched. Germline CDR1 SGHDT, CDR2 YYEEEE. DNA for the CDR3: TGTGCCTCGGGCGGGGGGGTGGACTACAATGAGCAGTTCTTC. This codes for CASGGGVDYNEQFF. Filled out from reference TRBV5-6 and TRBJ2-1, the complete variable domain reads DAGVTQSPTHLIKTRGQQVTLRCSPKSGHDTVSWYQQALGQGPQFIFQYYEEEERQRGNFPDRFSGHQFPNYSSELNVNALLLGDSALYLCASGGGVDYNEQFFGPGTRLTVL.